The clone carrying this TCR beta chain occurred a few times. Researchers ran the PCR with 60 Vbeta and 13 Jbeta primers. Study processing details: The authors later counted roughly 77 million unique TCR beta chains, approximately 12 million of them shared. Profiling relied on immunoSEQ multiplex PCR, and the TCRdb table lists in-frame clones only, not all of them. Clone size and the V and J calls come from that table; the DNA yielded D and trimming. The repertoire has about 160,000 clones, approximately 80% of them found once; the top ten carry around 9.8%. The sample belongs to a study of cytomegalovirus exposure and HLA in healthy donors. Study as a whole: A prior study identified over 100 million unique TCR beta sequences from roughly 170 million T cells.

Germline V gene lookup returns CDR1 SQVTM and CDR2 ANQGSEA. The CDR3 totals 14 residues. V trimming: 6 bases; J trimming: 7 bases; junction bases outside the gene matches: 11. The TCR originated in a man younger than 35 in good health and CMV-seropositive. Input material: PBMCs. The chain recombines TRBV29-1 with TRBJ1-2; 10 positions agree with TRBD1. The CDR3 coding sequence is TGCAGCGTGGGAGGGGACAGGGGCTCCGGTGGCTACACCTTC. Amino acid sequence: CSVGGDRGSGGYTF.